This T cell receptor beta chain was captured by sequencing in a study of T cell responses to AZD1222 COVID-19 vaccine. Study-wide background: Analysis merged second doses at about 4 or about 12 weeks. Study-level results: The donors showed a predominance of white British ancestry and of females, with possible underestimation of clonal diversity. Spike-specific TCRs gained breadth and depth after people received two AZD1222 doses. The study found vaccine-associated CD4 TCRs spanning spike, dominant at 160-218 and 743-854.

Notes on this clone: No antigen is known for it.

Only in-frame clones appear in the TCRdb table, and some are missing; sequencing was by immunoSEQ multiplex PCR. This table holds 110,000 to 150,000 clones, over 90% found once. The input for sequencing was peripheral blood, taken on day 0 of AZD1222 vaccination. The sequence was collected from an adult in good health.

This chain's CDR3 is CASSWTFGQPEAFF. The CDR3 DNA sequence: TGTGCCAGCAGCTGGACTTTTGGACAGCCTGAAGCTTTCTTT. The genes are TRBV7-2 and TRBJ1-1; D might be TRBD1 (6 bases). The length of the CDR3 is 14 residues. Germline-derived CDR1 and CDR2 are SGHTA and FQGNSA. V dropped 4 bases and J dropped 6 bases, with 15 bases sitting between them. Together with reference TRBV7-2 and TRBJ1-1, the CDR3 gives the full variable domain: GAGVSQSPSNKVTEKGKDVELRCDPISGHTALYWYRQSLGQGLEFLIYFQGNSAPDKSGLPSDRFSAERTGGSVSTLTIQRTQQEDSAVYLCASSWTFGQPEAFFGQGTRLTVV.